These 25 T cell receptor beta chains originate from one sample sequenced in a study of blood T cell repertoires in COVID-19 (TCRdb year 2020). Library construction relied on the immunoSEQ multiplex PCR assay. Held by TCRdb, this immuneACCESS table contains in-frame sequences only and omits some clones. Under half of the omission traces to an unresolved V gene where checked; the cause of the rest is unknown. Present in this sample are about 120,000 clones, 77% of which were seen just once. Approximately 7.9% of the sample comes from the top ten. The specimen was peripheral blood. These receptors were obtained from a human donor in a cohort sampled during active COVID-19.

This chain joins TRBV15 and TRBJ1-6, with TRBD1 as a possible D gene (6 bases). The CDR3 loop spans 15 amino acids. V lost 2 bases to trimming and J lost 10 bases, with 15 bases between them. Germline V gene data show CDR1 as LNHNV and CDR2 as YYDKDF (reference sequence). CDR3 sequence reads: CATSRRGGTRSPLHF. The CDR3 bases are TGTGCCACCAGCAGAAGGGGGGGGACTCGGTCACCCCTCCACTTT.

The chain uses TRBV5-5 and TRBJ1-4, with D perhaps matching TRBD1 (6 bases). The CDR3 consists of 13 residues. Between the trimmed V and J ends, which lost 2 bases and 8 bases, there was a span of 10 bases. CDR1 SGHKS and CDR2 YYEKEE come from the germline V gene (reference sequence). Here the CDR3 reads CASSFQGHEKLFF. DNA of the CDR3: TGTGCCAGCAGCTTCCAGGGGCACGAAAAACTGTTTTTT.

This clone was found a few times. V usage is TRBV5-1 and J usage is TRBJ2-2; TRBD2 matches 11 bases. CDR1 and CDR2 (germline): SGHRS, YFSETQ. V gave up 1 base and J gave up 3 bases; unmatched junction bases: 5. CDR3 size: 17 residues. CDR3 residues: CASSLLSGGAYTGELFF. The CDR3 coding sequence is TGCGCCAGCAGCTTGCTTAGCGGGGGGGCCTACACCGGGGAGCTGTTTTTT.

This clone was detected a few times. The chain links TRBV27 to TRBJ2-7; the match to TRBD1 covers 8 bases. This CDR3 spans 15 amino acids. Trimming took 6 bases from V and 4 from J; bases not matched to a gene: 11. The germline V gene encodes CDR1 MNHEY and CDR2 SMNVEV (reference sequence). Written as DNA, the CDR3 is TGTGCCAGCAGCCCACCGGGACAGGAATATTACGAGCAGTACTTC. Its protein product is CASSPPGQEYYEQYF.

This chain connects TRBV4-1 to TRBJ1-4; D perhaps matches TRBD1 (6 bases). With 0 bases removed from V and 8 bases from J, the gap between germline ends came to 13 bases. Germline-derived CDR1 and CDR2 are MGHRA and YSYEKL. The CDR3 extends over 15 amino acids. The chain's CDR3 is CASSQEWGGEEKLFF. CDR3 DNA: TGCGCCAGCAGCCAAGAATGGGGGGGCGAAGAAAAACTGTTTTTT.

The chain combines TRBV5-1 with TRBJ2-7, with 10 nucleotides matching TRBD2. CDR3 length: 19 residues. Germline-derived CDR1 and CDR2 are SGHRS and YFSETQ. The J segment lost 2 bases and the V segment lost 3 bases, leaving 17 bases of the junction unmatched. The CDR3 region is CASSSGTSARYGDPYEQYF. Here the CDR3 DNA reads TGCGCCAGCAGCTCAGGGACTAGCGCGAGGTACGGAGACCCCTACGAGCAGTACTTC. The full variable domain, with the rest looked up from reference TRBV5-1 and TRBJ2-7, is KAGVTQTPRYLIKTRGQQVTLSCSPISGHRSVSWYQQTPGQGLQFLFEYFSETQRNKGNFPGRFSGRQFSNSRSEMNVSTLELGDSALYLCASSSGTSARYGDPYEQYFGPGTRLTVT.

V and J are TRBV13 and TRBJ2-7, with 13 nucleotides matching TRBD2. The germline V gene has CDR1 PRHDT and CDR2 FYEKMQ (reference sequence). The CDR3 has 14 amino acids. With 4 bases clipped from V and 6 bases from J, the junction kept 3 bases outside the gene matches. The CDR3 reads CASSSGLAGAEQYF. The CDR3 bases are TGTGCCAGCAGCTCCGGACTAGCGGGAGCCGAGCAGTACTTC.

The chain carries TRBV5-1 and TRBJ2-7; unclear D gene. V lost 0 bases to trimming and J lost 2 bases, with 6 bases between them. Germline V gene sequence: CDR1 SGHRS, CDR2 YFSETQ. CDR3 length: 13 residues. The CDR3 is CASSLDITYEQYF. The CDR3 DNA is TGCGCCAGCAGCTTGGACATAACCTACGAGCAGTACTTC. The variable domain in full, completed from reference TRBV5-1 and TRBJ2-7, reads KAGVTQTPRYLIKTRGQQVTLSCSPISGHRSVSWYQQTPGQGLQFLFEYFSETQRNKGNFPGRFSGRQFSNSRSEMNVSTLELGDSALYLCASSLDITYEQYFGPGTRLTVT.

The rearrangement uses TRBV2 and TRBJ2-5; 7 bases map to TRBD1. The germline CDR1 and CDR2 sequences are SNHLY and FYNNEI. There are 14 residues in the CDR3. V trimming: 3 bases; J trimming: 4 bases; junction bases outside the gene matches: 5. The CDR3 is CASSEGRGLETQYF. The CDR3 bases are TGTGCCAGCAGTGAGGGAAGGGGGCTAGAGACCCAGTACTTC.

CDR3 residues: CATSRDRLAGVEQYF. CDR3 DNA: TGTGCCACCAGCAGAGATAGGCTAGCGGGAGTCGAGCAGTACTTC. This chain joins TRBV15 and TRBJ2-7, with TRBD2 matching 10 bases. Germline-derived CDR1 and CDR2 are LNHNV and YYDKDF (reference sequence). V shed 0 bases, J shed 6 bases, and the junction held 5 bases outside the gene matches. The CDR3 loop spans 15 amino acids.

The rearrangement uses TRBV11-2 and TRBJ1-1, with a tentative D call TRBD1 (5 bases). Germline CDR1 reads SGHAT; CDR2 reads FQNNGV. With 3 bases removed from V and 2 bases from J, the gap between germline ends came to 16 bases. There are 16 residues in the CDR3. The CDR3 sequence: CASSFWVLGDNTEAFF. CDR3 DNA sequence: TGTGCCAGCAGCTTTTGGGTCCTAGGGGATAACACTGAAGCTTTCTTT.

CDR3 in DNA: TGCGCCAGCCGACAGGGGCGGAACGAGCAGTACTTC. Encoded protein: CASRQGRNEQYF. V usage is TRBV5-1 and J usage is TRBJ2-7; 8 bases agree with TRBD1. The germline V gene has CDR1 SGHRS and CDR2 YFSETQ. The V and J ends lost 7 bases and 5 bases, in that order; junction bases with no gene match: 5. The CDR3 loop spans 12 amino acids. Variable domain in full (rest from reference TRBV5-1 and TRBJ2-7): KAGVTQTPRYLIKTRGQQVTLSCSPISGHRSVSWYQQTPGQGLQFLFEYFSETQRNKGNFPGRFSGRQFSNSRSEMNVSTLELGDSALYLCASRQGRNEQYFGPGTRLTVT.

The rearrangement links TRBV9 to TRBJ2-7; the match to TRBD1 covers 9 bases. This CDR3 contains 16 residues. V dropped 2 bases and J dropped 5; count of bases not matched to a gene: 11. The germline gives CDR1 SGDLS, CDR2 YYNGEE. CDR3 amino acids: CASSVTGTGHKDEQYF. In DNA form, the CDR3 reads TGTGCCAGCAGCGTCACCGGGACAGGGCATAAGGACGAGCAGTACTTC.

This clone appeared a few times. The rearrangement uses TRBV2 and TRBJ2-7; the D gene is possibly TRBD1 (6 bases). The ends were cut back, 5 bases at V and 6 bases at J, with 17 bases in the middle. Germline V CDR1 and CDR2: SNHLY, FYNNEI. This CDR3 is built from 14 residues. CDR3 coding DNA: TGTGCCAGCAGTAAACGGGACACTGGGAGCGAGCAGTACTTC. Its protein is CASSKRDTGSEQYF.

The chain has TRBV7-9 and TRBJ2-7, with 10 positions matching TRBD1. The CDR3 has 13 residues. Germline V gene lookup returns CDR1 SEHNR and CDR2 FQNEAQ (reference sequence). V was clipped by 4 bases and J by 5 bases; unmatched bases: 2. CDR3 bases: TGTGCCAGCAGCTATGGACAGGGGGACGAGCAGTACTTC. Protein sequence: CASSYGQGDEQYF.

The chain links TRBV5-1 to TRBJ2-7, with a weak D call TRBD1 (6 bases). V lost 2 bases to trimming and J lost 0 bases, with 12 bases between them. The CDR3 consists of 15 residues. Germline V gene data show CDR1 as SGHRS and CDR2 as YFSETQ. Here the CDR3 DNA reads TGCGCCAGCAGCTTTCAGGGGCGGAACTCCTACGAGCAGTACTTC. Protein sequence: CASSFQGRNSYEQYF. The full variable domain, completed using reference TRBV5-1 and TRBJ2-7, is KAGVTQTPRYLIKTRGQQVTLSCSPISGHRSVSWYQQTPGQGLQFLFEYFSETQRNKGNFPGRFSGRQFSNSRSEMNVSTLELGDSALYLCASSFQGRNSYEQYFGPGTRLTVT.

This chain links TRBV21-1 with TRBJ1-5; the D call of TRBD1 is as the table states it, not checked on the DNA. TRBV21-1 is a known pseudogene. CDR3 size: 16 residues. The CDR3 loop is CASSKGAGGCNQPQHF. CDR3 DNA sequence: TGTGCCAGCAGCAAAGGGGCAGGGGGATGCAATCAGCCCCAGCATTTT.

This clone has more than one count but fewer than ten. The J gene is TRBJ1-5, the V gene TRBV24-1, with D possibly TRBD1 on 5 matching bases. The germline V gene has CDR1 KGHDR and CDR2 SFDVKD. Between the trimmed V and J ends, which lost 4 bases and 6 bases, there was a span of 12 bases. The CDR3 contains 14 residues. The CDR3 DNA reads as TGTGCCACCAGTGAGGTAGGGGATGTTCAGCCCCAGCATTTT. It codes for CATSEVGDVQPQHF.

The chain joins TRBV27 to TRBJ2-7, with TRBD2 matching 8 bases. Germline-derived CDR1 and CDR2 are MNHEY and SMNVEV (reference sequence). There are 15 residues in the CDR3. V lost 4 bases and J lost 0; bases outside the gene matches: 5. CDR3 in amino acids: CASSSLAGTSYEQYF. CDR3 coding DNA: TGTGCCAGCAGTTCTCTAGCGGGCACCTCCTACGAGCAGTACTTC.

The CDR3 loop is CASSQGTGGWLNTEAFF. The DNA of the CDR3 is TGCGCCAGCAGCCAAGGGACAGGAGGCTGGCTGAACACTGAAGCTTTCTTT. The J gene is TRBJ1-1, the V gene TRBV4-1, with TRBD1 identical over 7 bases. The CDR3 spans 17 residues. J gave up 0 bases and V 1 base, and 8 bases lay outside the gene matches. The germline CDR1 and CDR2 sequences are MGHRA and YSYEKL.

V is TRBV15 and J is TRBJ1-4; D is uncertain. Germline CDR1 LNHNV, CDR2 YYDKDF (reference sequence). Trimming pared 8 bases from V and 8 bases from J, leaving 18 bases between. The CDR3 contains 14 residues. The CDR3 sequence is CATGREGWGEKLFF. In DNA form, the CDR3 reads TGTGCCACCGGAAGGGAGGGTTGGGGAGAAAAACTGTTTTTT.

As DNA, the CDR3 is TGTGCCAGCAGTCGAGATATTAATCAGCCCCAGCATTTT. It codes for CASSRDINQPQHF. The chain is built from TRBV2 and TRBJ1-5; no reliable D call. Trimming removed 5 bases at V and 4 bases at J, with 9 bases between. This CDR3 region has 13 residues. Germline V gene lookup returns CDR1 SNHLY and CDR2 FYNNEI.

This clone is a singleton in its sample. The CDR3 here is CASSEEGVDEQYF. The CDR3 region has the DNA TGTGCCAGCAGTGAAGAGGGGGTTGACGAGCAGTACTTC. This chain links TRBV6-1 with TRBJ2-7, with a possible D match to TRBD1 (6 bases). The length of the CDR3 is 13 residues. Germline CDR1 MNHNS, CDR2 SASEGT. V lost 1 base to trimming and J lost 5 bases, with 9 bases between them.

On this clone itself: With a much larger clone just one base away, this may be a read error. Additional DNA sequences in this sample encode the identical CDR3. The chain recombines TRBV27 with TRBJ1-5; D is possibly TRBD1 (6 bases). V gave up 6 bases and J gave up 3 bases, with 12 bases separating them. The germline V gene encodes CDR1 MNHEY and CDR2 SMNVEV (reference sequence). The CDR3 is 14 amino acids. The CDR3 spells CASSPRDNNQPQHF. CDR3 bases: TGTGCCAGCAGCCCCCGGGACAACAATCAGCCCCAGCATTTT.

This chain uses TRBV11-2 with TRBJ2-7; 7 bases match TRBD2. V lost 5 bases, J lost 4 bases, and 11 bases stayed unmatched. The length of the CDR3 is 15 residues. CDR1 and CDR2 (germline): SGHAT, FQNNGV. The CDR3 is CASSKLGTTTYEQYF. As DNA, the CDR3 is TGTGCCAGCAGCAAACTAGGGACTACTACTTACGAGCAGTACTTC.